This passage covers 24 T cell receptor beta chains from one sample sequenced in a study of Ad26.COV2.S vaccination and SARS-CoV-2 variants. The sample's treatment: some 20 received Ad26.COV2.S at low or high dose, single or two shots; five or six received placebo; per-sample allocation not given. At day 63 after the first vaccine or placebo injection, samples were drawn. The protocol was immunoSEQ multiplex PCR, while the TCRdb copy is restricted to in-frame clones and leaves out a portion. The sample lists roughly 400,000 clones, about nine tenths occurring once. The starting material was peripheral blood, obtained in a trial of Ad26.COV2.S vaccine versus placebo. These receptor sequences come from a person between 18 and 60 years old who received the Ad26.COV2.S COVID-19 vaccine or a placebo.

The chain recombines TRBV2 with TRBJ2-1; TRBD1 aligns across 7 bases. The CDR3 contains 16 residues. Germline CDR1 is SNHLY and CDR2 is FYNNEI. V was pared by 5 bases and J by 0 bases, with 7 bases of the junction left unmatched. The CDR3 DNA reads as TGTGCCAGCAGTAGTAACAGGGGTTCCTCCTACAATGAGCAGTTCTTC. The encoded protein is CASSSNRGSSYNEQFF.

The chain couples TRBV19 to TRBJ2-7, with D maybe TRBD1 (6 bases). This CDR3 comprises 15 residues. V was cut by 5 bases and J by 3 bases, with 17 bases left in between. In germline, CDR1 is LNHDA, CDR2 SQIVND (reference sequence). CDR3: CASSFGQLGNYEQYF. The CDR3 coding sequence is TGTGCCAGTAGTTTCGGACAGCTCGGGAACTACGAGCAGTACTTC.

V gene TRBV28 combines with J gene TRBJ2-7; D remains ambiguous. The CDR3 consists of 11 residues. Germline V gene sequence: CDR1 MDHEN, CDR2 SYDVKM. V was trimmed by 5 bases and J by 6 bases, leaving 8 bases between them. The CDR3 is CASSPSFEQYF. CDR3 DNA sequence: TGTGCCAGCAGTCCGTCGTTCGAGCAGTACTTC.

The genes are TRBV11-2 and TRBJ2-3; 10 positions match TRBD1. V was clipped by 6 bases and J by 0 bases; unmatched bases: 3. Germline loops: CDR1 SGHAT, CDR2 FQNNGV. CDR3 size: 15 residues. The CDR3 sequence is CASSLDRGSTDTQYF. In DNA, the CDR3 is TGTGCCAGCAGTTTGGACAGGGGGAGCACAGATACGCAGTATTTT. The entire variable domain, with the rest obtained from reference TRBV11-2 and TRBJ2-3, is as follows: EAGVAQSPRYKIIEKRQSVAFWCNPISGHATLYWYQQILGQGPKLLIQFQNNGVVDDSQLPKDRFSAERLKGVDSTLKIQPAKLEDSAVYLCASSLDRGSTDTQYFGPGTRLTVL.

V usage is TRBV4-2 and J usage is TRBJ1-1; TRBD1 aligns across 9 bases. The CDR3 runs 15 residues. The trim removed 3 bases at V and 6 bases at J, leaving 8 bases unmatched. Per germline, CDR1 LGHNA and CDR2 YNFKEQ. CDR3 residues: CASSQDNRDRAEAFF. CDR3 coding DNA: TGTGCCAGCAGCCAGGACAACCGGGACAGGGCTGAAGCTTTCTTT.

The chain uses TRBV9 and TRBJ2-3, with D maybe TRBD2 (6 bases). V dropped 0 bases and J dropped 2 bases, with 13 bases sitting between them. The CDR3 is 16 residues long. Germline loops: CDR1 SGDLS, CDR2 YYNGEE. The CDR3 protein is CASSVEGLGATDTQYF. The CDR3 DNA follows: TGTGCCAGCAGCGTAGAGGGACTCGGCGCCACAGATACGCAGTATTTT.

The CDR3 bases are TGTGCCAGCAGCGAGGGCGGCGGGAGGCTAGGGGAGACCCAGTACTTC. Its protein product is CASSEGGGRLGETQYF. V usage is TRBV9 and J usage is TRBJ2-5, with 8 bases matching TRBD2. The CDR3 is 16 residues long. J lost 5 bases, V lost 3 bases, and 12 bases had no gene match. Per germline, CDR1 SGDLS and CDR2 YYNGEE.

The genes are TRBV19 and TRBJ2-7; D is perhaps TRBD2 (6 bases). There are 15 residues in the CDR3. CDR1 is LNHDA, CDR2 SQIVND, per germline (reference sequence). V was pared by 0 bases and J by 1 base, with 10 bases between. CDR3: CASSIELADSYEQYF. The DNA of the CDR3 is TGTGCCAGTAGTATAGAGTTAGCGGATTCCTACGAGCAGTACTTC.

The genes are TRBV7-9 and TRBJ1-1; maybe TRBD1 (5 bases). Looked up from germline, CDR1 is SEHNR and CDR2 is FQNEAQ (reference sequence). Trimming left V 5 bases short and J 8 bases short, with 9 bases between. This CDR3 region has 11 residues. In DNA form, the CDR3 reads TGTGCCAGCAGCCCGCGACAGGAAGCTTTCTTT. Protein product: CASSPRQEAFF.

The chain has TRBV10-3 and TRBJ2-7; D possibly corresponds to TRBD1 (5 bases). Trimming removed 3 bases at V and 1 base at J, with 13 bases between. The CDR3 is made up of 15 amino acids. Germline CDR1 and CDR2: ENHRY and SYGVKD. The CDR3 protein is CAISDQGDTSYEQYF. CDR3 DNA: TGTGCCATCAGTGATCAAGGGGATACGTCCTACGAGCAGTACTTC.

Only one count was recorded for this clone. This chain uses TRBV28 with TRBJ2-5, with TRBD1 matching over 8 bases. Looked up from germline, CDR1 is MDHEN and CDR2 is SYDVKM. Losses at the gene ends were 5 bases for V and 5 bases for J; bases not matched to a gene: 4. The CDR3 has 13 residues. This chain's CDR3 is CASSRDRGETQYF. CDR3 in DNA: TGTGCCAGCAGTCGAGACAGGGGTGAGACCCAGTACTTC.

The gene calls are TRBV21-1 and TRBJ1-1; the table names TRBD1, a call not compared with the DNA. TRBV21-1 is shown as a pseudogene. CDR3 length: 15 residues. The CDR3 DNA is TGTGCCAGCCAACCAAACCAAAGCGCGGACAGGGAGGCTTTCTTT. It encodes CASQPNQSADREAFF.

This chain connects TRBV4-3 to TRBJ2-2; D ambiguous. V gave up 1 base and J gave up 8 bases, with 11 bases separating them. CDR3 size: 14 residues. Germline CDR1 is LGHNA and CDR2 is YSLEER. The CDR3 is CASSQGEALGELFF. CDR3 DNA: TGCGCCAGCAGCCAAGGAGAAGCTTTGGGGGAGCTGTTTTTT.

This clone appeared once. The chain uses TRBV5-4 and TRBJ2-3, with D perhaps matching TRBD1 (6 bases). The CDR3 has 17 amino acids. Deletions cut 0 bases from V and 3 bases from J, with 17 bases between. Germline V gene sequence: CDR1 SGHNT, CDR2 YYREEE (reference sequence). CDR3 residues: CASSLGPLGGGTDTQYF. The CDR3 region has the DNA TGTGCCAGCAGCTTGGGTCCGTTAGGGGGTGGTACAGATACGCAGTATTTT.

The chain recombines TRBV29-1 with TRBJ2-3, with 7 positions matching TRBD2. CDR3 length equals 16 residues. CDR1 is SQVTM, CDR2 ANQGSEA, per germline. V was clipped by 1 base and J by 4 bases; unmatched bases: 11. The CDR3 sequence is CSVEAPLAFESDTQYF. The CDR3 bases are TGCAGCGTTGAAGCCCCACTAGCGTTCGAATCAGATACGCAGTATTTT.

The DNA of the CDR3 is TGTGCCAGCAGCTTCGCGGCGGGACAGACCATTGAAAAACTGTTTTTT. Its protein is CASSFAAGQTIEKLFF. This sequence joins TRBV7-9 and TRBJ1-4; 7 positions agree with TRBD1. Losses at the gene ends were 3 bases for V and 7 bases for J; bases not matched to a gene: 11. The CDR3 extends over 16 amino acids. From germline, CDR1 is SEHNR and CDR2 FQNEAQ (reference sequence).

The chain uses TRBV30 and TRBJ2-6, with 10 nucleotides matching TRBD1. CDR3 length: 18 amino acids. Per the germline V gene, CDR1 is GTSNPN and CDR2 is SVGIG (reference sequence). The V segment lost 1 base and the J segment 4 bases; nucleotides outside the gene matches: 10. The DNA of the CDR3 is TGTGCCTGGAGTGGGACCGGGACAGGGGTTTCCGGGGCCAACGTCCTGACTTTC. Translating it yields CAWSGTGTGVSGANVLTF.

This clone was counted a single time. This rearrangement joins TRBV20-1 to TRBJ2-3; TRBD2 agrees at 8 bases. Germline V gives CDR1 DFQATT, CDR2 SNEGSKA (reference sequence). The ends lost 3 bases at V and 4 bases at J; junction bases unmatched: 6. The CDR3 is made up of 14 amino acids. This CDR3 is CSASAGGGSDTQYF. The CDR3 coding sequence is TGCAGTGCTAGTGCGGGAGGAGGGTCAGATACGCAGTATTTT.

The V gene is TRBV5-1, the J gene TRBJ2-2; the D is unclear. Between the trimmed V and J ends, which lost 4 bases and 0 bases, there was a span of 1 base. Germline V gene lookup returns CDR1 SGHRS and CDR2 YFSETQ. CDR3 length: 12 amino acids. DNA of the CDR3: TGCGCCAGCAGCGCGAACACCGGGGAGCTGTTTTTT. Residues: CASSANTGELFF.

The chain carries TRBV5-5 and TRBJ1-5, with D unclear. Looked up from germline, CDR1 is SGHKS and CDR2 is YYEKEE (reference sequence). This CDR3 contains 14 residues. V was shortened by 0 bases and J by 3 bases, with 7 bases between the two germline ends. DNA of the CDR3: TGTGCCAGCAGCTTGGGGGCGGACAATCAGCCCCAGCATTTT. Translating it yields CASSLGADNQPQHF.

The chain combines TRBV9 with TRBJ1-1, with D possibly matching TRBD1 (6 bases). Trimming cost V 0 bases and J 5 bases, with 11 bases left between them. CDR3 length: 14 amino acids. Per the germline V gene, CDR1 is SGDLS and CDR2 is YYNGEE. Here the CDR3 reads CASSVEGGLTEAFF. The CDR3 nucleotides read TGTGCCAGCAGCGTAGAAGGGGGGCTTACTGAAGCTTTCTTT.

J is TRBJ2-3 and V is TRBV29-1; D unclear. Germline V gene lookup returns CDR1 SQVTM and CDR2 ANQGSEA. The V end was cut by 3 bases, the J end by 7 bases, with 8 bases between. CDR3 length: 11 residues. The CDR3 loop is CSVEGRNTQYF. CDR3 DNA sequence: TGCAGCGTTGAGGGTCGCAATACGCAGTATTTT.

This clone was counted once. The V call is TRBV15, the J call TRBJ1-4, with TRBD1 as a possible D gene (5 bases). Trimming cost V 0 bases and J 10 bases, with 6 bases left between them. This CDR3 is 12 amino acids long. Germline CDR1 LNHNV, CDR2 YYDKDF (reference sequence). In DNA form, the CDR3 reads TGTGCCACCAGCAGAGATAGGGGAAAACTGTTTTTT. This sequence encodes CATSRDRGKLFF.

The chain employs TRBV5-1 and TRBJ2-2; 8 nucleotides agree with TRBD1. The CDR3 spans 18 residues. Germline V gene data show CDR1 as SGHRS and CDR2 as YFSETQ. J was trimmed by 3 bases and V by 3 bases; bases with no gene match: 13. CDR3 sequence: CASSSIKSDRAYTGELFF. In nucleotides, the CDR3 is TGCGCCAGCAGCTCAATAAAATCGGACAGGGCCTACACCGGGGAGCTGTTTTTT.